A selection of T cell receptor beta chains follows, all from one sample in a study of blood T cells in healthy people across ages. One entry per CDR3 protein, called by TCRdb with MiXCR from the 5' RACE reads. Of some 1,000,000 distinct CDR3 sequences in the sample, around 25% were seen once. This sample also belongs to another study, concerning T cells of mothers and their children.

Source material: blood. The receptors come from a girl aged 2-10 years in good health. Both conserved end residues are part of each CDR3. D genes are given only for firm matches. Only some rows state a clone size, as once, few, many or a class for expanded clones.

clone_size: few
v_call: TRBV29-1
j_call: TRBJ1-2
d_call: TRBD1
cdr3_aa: CSASGQGAEGYTF
cdr3_nt: TGCAGCGCCTCCGGACAGGGGGCTGAGGGCTACACCTTC

clone_size: few
v_call: TRBV28
j_call: TRBJ1-6
d_call: NA
cdr3_aa: CASRYPQSPLHF
cdr3_nt: TGTGCCAGCAGGTACCCGCAATCACCCCTCCACTTT

clone_size: NA
v_call: TRBV20-1
j_call: TRBJ2-1
d_call: TRBD2
cdr3_aa: CSARRLAGEQFF
cdr3_nt: TGCAGTGCTAGACGTCTAGCGGGTGAGCAGTTCTTC

clone_size: NA
v_call: TRBV20-1
j_call: TRBJ1-2
d_call: NA
cdr3_aa: CSARSGKGRNGYTF
cdr3_nt: TGCAGTGCTAGGAGCGGAAAGGGGAGGAATGGCTACACCTTC

clone_size: NA
v_call: TRBV5-1
j_call: TRBJ2-5
d_call: NA
cdr3_aa: CASSAGLYQETQYF
cdr3_nt: TGCGCCAGCAGCGCCGGACTATACCAAGAGACCCAGTACTTC

clone_size: NA
v_call: TRBV24-1
j_call: TRBJ2-3
d_call: TRBD1
cdr3_aa: CATRAGQGTAYTDTQYF
cdr3_nt: TGTGCCACCAGGGCGGGACAGGGCACAGCGTACACAGATACGCAGTATTTT

clone_size: NA
v_call: TRBV7-2
j_call: TRBJ1-2
d_call: TRBD1
cdr3_aa: CASSFSGTGQGYTF
cdr3_nt: TGTGCCAGCAGCTTCTCCGGGACAGGGCAGGGCTACACCTTC

clone_size: NA
v_call: TRBV7-3
j_call: TRBJ2-3
d_call: TRBD2
cdr3_aa: CASSLNGGVSTDTQYF
cdr3_nt: TGTGCCAGCAGCTTAAATGGGGGGGTTTCTACAGATACGCAGTATTTT

clone_size: few
v_call: TRBV2
j_call: TRBJ2-2
d_call: NA
cdr3_aa: CASSGPIITGGELFF
cdr3_nt: TGTGCCAGCAGTGGGCCGATAATTACTGGCGGGGAGCTGTTTTTT

clone_size: few
v_call: TRBV29-1
j_call: TRBJ1-4
d_call: NA
cdr3_aa: CSVEATGAREKLVF
cdr3_nt: TGCAGCGTTGAGGCGACAGGAGCGCGGGAAAAACTGGTTTTT

clone_size: NA
v_call: TRBV4-1
j_call: TRBJ2-3
d_call: NA
cdr3_aa: CASSQEGGTDTQYF
cdr3_nt: TGCGCCAGCAGCCAAGAAGGCGGAACAGATACGCAGTATTTT

clone_size: NA
v_call: TRBV9
j_call: TRBJ1-1
d_call: NA
cdr3_aa: CASSVGPLLNTEAFF
cdr3_nt: TGTGCCAGCAGCGTCGGACCGCTGCTGAACACTGAAGCTTTCTTT

clone_size: NA
v_call: TRBV6-2/TRBV6-3
j_call: TRBJ2-1
d_call: NA
cdr3_aa: CAGGENNEQFF
cdr3_nt: TGTGCCGGGGGAGAAAACAATGAGCAGTTCTTC

clone_size: NA
v_call: TRBV28
j_call: TRBJ2-3
d_call: TRBD2
cdr3_aa: CASSWTSGRSDTRYF
cdr3_nt: TGTGCCAGCAGCTGGACTAGCGGGAGATCAGATACGCGGTATTTT

clone_size: NA
v_call: TRBV12-3/TRBV12-4
j_call: TRBJ2-5
d_call: TRBD2
cdr3_aa: CASTKLAGVRETQYF
cdr3_nt: TGTGCCAGCACTAAACTAGCGGGAGTGAGGGAGACCCAGTACTTC

clone_size: few
v_call: TRBV11-3
j_call: TRBJ2-7
d_call: NA
cdr3_aa: CASSLASDGRYEQYF
cdr3_nt: TGTGCCAGCAGCTTAGCTAGCGACGGAAGATACGAGCAGTACTTC

clone_size: NA
v_call: TRBV25-1
j_call: TRBJ2-7
d_call: NA
cdr3_aa: CASSELSRVEDEQYF
cdr3_nt: TGTGCCAGCAGTGAATTGTCCAGGGTTGAGGACGAGCAGTACTTC

clone_size: NA
v_call: TRBV6-1
j_call: TRBJ2-1
d_call: TRBD2
cdr3_aa: CASNNLLAGDSNEQFF
cdr3_nt: TGTGCCAGCAACAACCTCCTAGCGGGAGATTCGAATGAGCAGTTCTTC

clone_size: NA
v_call: TRBV12-3/TRBV12-4
j_call: TRBJ2-1
d_call: TRBD2
cdr3_aa: CASSHGTSGVVNNEQFF
cdr3_nt: TGTGCCAGCAGTCACGGGACTAGCGGGGTGGTAAACAATGAGCAGTTCTTC

clone_size: few
v_call: TRBV12-3/TRBV12-4
j_call: TRBJ2-3
d_call: NA
cdr3_aa: CASSLRSSADTQYF
cdr3_nt: TGTGCCAGCAGTTTGAGGAGCAGCGCAGATACGCAGTATTTT

clone_size: NA
v_call: TRBV11-2
j_call: TRBJ1-2
d_call: NA
cdr3_aa: CASSRQGYTNYGYTF
cdr3_nt: TGTGCCAGCAGCCGCCAGGGATATACCAACTATGGCTACACCTTC

clone_size: NA
v_call: TRBV20-1
j_call: TRBJ1-5
d_call: TRBD1
cdr3_aa: CSASRDRDQPQHF
cdr3_nt: TGCAGTGCCAGCCGGGACAGGGATCAGCCCCAGCATTTT

clone_size: few
v_call: TRBV7-8
j_call: TRBJ2-1
d_call: TRBD2
cdr3_aa: CASSLLERGGHNEQFF
cdr3_nt: TGTGCCAGCAGCTTACTTGAGCGGGGGGGCCATAATGAGCAGTTCTTC

clone_size: few
v_call: TRBV12-3/TRBV12-4
j_call: TRBJ1-5
d_call: NA
cdr3_aa: CASSFSGKSQPQHF
cdr3_nt: TGTGCCAGCAGTTTCTCAGGGAAGAGTCAGCCCCAGCATTTT

clone_size: NA
v_call: TRBV9
j_call: TRBJ1-1
d_call: NA
cdr3_aa: CTSSVRGGTEAFF
cdr3_nt: TGTACCAGCAGCGTGAGAGGGGGCACTGAAGCTTTCTTT

clone_size: NA
v_call: TRBV13
j_call: TRBJ2-1
d_call: NA
cdr3_aa: CASSLRVGLDEQFF
cdr3_nt: TGTGCCAGCAGCTTACGCGTAGGTTTGGATGAGCAGTTCTTC

clone_size: few
v_call: TRBV9
j_call: TRBJ2-5
d_call: NA
cdr3_aa: CASSKGGQTQETQYF
cdr3_nt: TGTGCCAGCAGCAAGGGGGGACAGACTCAAGAGACCCAGTACTTC

clone_size: NA
v_call: TRBV9
j_call: TRBJ2-7
d_call: TRBD1
cdr3_aa: CASSVGDRDHYEQYF
cdr3_nt: TGTGCCAGCAGCGTAGGGGACAGGGATCACTACGAGCAGTACTTC

clone_size: once
v_call: TRBV20-1
j_call: TRBJ2-5
d_call: TRBD2
cdr3_aa: CSARIASTSFGETQYF
cdr3_nt: TGCAGTGCTAGAATAGCCTCGACTAGCTTCGGAGAGACCCAGTACTTC

clone_size: NA
v_call: TRBV6-5
j_call: TRBJ2-7
d_call: NA
cdr3_aa: CASSNGGATYEQYF
cdr3_nt: TGTGCCAGCAGTAATGGGGGCGCGACTTACGAGCAGTACTTC

clone_size: NA
v_call: TRBV11-1
j_call: TRBJ2-7
d_call: TRBD1
cdr3_aa: CASSYLGTGGNREQYF
cdr3_nt: TGTGCCAGCAGCTACCTTGGGACAGGGGGTAATCGCGAGCAGTACTTC

clone_size: NA
v_call: TRBV6-5
j_call: TRBJ1-1
d_call: NA
cdr3_aa: CASMNYERNTEAFF
cdr3_nt: TGTGCCAGCATGAATTACGAGCGGAACACTGAAGCTTTCTTT

clone_size: few
v_call: TRBV6-5
j_call: TRBJ2-5
d_call: NA
cdr3_aa: CASRLAWGQETQYF
cdr3_nt: TGTGCCAGTCGGCTAGCTTGGGGCCAAGAGACCCAGTACTTC

clone_size: few
v_call: TRBV28
j_call: TRBJ2-7
d_call: NA
cdr3_aa: CASSFWQGSSYEQYF
cdr3_nt: TGTGCCAGCAGTTTTTGGCAGGGGAGCTCCTACGAGCAGTACTTC

clone_size: few
v_call: TRBV5-1
j_call: TRBJ1-6
d_call: NA
cdr3_aa: CASSSLGSSSYNSPLHF
cdr3_nt: TGCGCCAGCAGCTCCCTGGGTTCTAGCTCCTATAATTCACCCCTCCACTTT

clone_size: NA
v_call: TRBV20-1
j_call: TRBJ2-2
d_call: NA
cdr3_aa: CSASDLRPGELFF
cdr3_nt: TGCAGTGCTAGTGACCTTCGGCCCGGGGAGCTGTTTTTT

clone_size: few
v_call: TRBV12-3/TRBV12-4
j_call: TRBJ1-1
d_call: NA
cdr3_aa: CASSLVGGRNTEAFF
cdr3_nt: TGTGCCAGCAGTTTAGTGGGGGGAAGGAACACTGAAGCTTTCTTT

clone_size: many
v_call: TRBV20-1
j_call: TRBJ2-3
d_call: NA
cdr3_aa: CSARNFADSRTDTQYF
cdr3_nt: TGCAGTGCTCGAAATTTCGCGGACAGCAGGACAGATACGCAGTATTTT

clone_size: NA
v_call: TRBV15
j_call: TRBJ2-1
d_call: TRBD1
cdr3_aa: CATSREPGQLNEQFF
cdr3_nt: TGTGCCACCAGCAGAGAACCGGGACAGCTCAATGAGCAGTTCTTC

clone_size: few
v_call: TRBV9
j_call: TRBJ2-3
d_call: NA
cdr3_aa: CASSEMEKDTQYF
cdr3_nt: TGTGCCAGCAGCGAGATGGAGAAAGATACGCAGTATTTT

clone_size: NA
v_call: TRBV7-2
j_call: TRBJ2-7
d_call: NA
cdr3_aa: CASSPTGRYYEQYF
cdr3_nt: TGTGCCAGCAGCCCCACCGGGCGCTACTACGAGCAGTACTTC

clone_size: few
v_call: TRBV11-2
j_call: TRBJ2-3
d_call: TRBD1
cdr3_aa: CASSLVGTGTSDTQYF
cdr3_nt: TGTGCCAGCAGCTTAGTCGGGACAGGGACTTCAGATACGCAGTATTTT

clone_size: NA
v_call: TRBV7-9
j_call: TRBJ2-5
d_call: TRBD1
cdr3_aa: CASSLISETGKETQYF
cdr3_nt: TGTGCCAGCAGCTTAATATCCGAGACAGGGAAAGAGACCCAGTACTTC

clone_size: NA
v_call: TRBV4-2
j_call: TRBJ2-5
d_call: TRBD1
cdr3_aa: CASSQDYTGGETQYF
cdr3_nt: TGTGCCAGCAGCCAAGATTATACAGGGGGAGAGACCCAGTACTTC

clone_size: NA
v_call: TRBV7-9
j_call: TRBJ2-1
d_call: NA
cdr3_aa: CASSPHPETGSSYNEQFF
cdr3_nt: TGTGCCAGCAGCCCACACCCGGAAACAGGGAGCTCCTACAATGAGCAGTTCTTC

clone_size: NA
v_call: TRBV6-6
j_call: TRBJ1-2
d_call: TRBD1
cdr3_aa: CASTGQGRLYGYTF
cdr3_nt: TGTGCCAGCACCGGACAGGGGAGGCTCTATGGCTACACCTTC

clone_size: few
v_call: TRBV5-1
j_call: TRBJ2-1
d_call: TRBD2
cdr3_aa: CASSPTTSGISENEQFF
cdr3_nt: TGCGCCAGCAGCCCAACAACTAGCGGGATATCTGAAAATGAGCAGTTCTTC

clone_size: NA
v_call: TRBV20-1
j_call: TRBJ2-1
d_call: NA
cdr3_aa: CSARDSGMDKQFF
cdr3_nt: TGCAGTGCTAGAGATTCAGGGATGGACAAGCAGTTCTTC

clone_size: few
v_call: TRBV6-2/TRBV6-3
j_call: TRBJ1-2
d_call: NA
cdr3_aa: CASSYSMGAGGYTF
cdr3_nt: TGTGCCAGCAGTTACTCGATGGGGGCAGGAGGCTACACCTTC

clone_size: few
v_call: TRBV6-5
j_call: TRBJ1-2
d_call: NA
cdr3_aa: CASGYDFGRTDYGYTF
cdr3_nt: TGTGCCAGCGGTTACGATTTTGGCAGAACTGACTATGGCTACACCTTC

clone_size: few
v_call: TRBV4-3
j_call: TRBJ2-3
d_call: NA
cdr3_aa: CASSQTRILSDTQYF
cdr3_nt: TGCGCCAGCTCCCAAACGCGTATCCTGTCAGATACGCAGTATTTT

clone_size: once
v_call: TRBV19
j_call: TRBJ1-5
d_call: NA
cdr3_aa: CASTPAGGNQPQHF
cdr3_nt: TGTGCCAGTACCCCTGCTGGAGGAAATCAGCCCCAGCATTTT

clone_size: NA
v_call: TRBV2
j_call: TRBJ2-5
d_call: NA
cdr3_aa: CASRPKEILPRETQYF
cdr3_nt: TGTGCCAGCAGACCCAAGGAAATACTTCCCCGGGAGACCCAGTACTTC